This T cell receptor beta chain appears in the sequencing data of a study of blood T cells in healthy people across ages. Turning to this clonotype: The antigen remains unidentified.

Healthy Caucasian individuals from Russia aged roughly 6 to 95 were enrolled as donors. With a J-beta primer mix and a sample-barcoded 5' primer, a second PCR ran roughly 7 to 11 cycles. A template-switch adaptor that had 12 random nucleotides put a tag on each cDNA molecule. MiXCR was run by TCRdb on the 5' RACE reads, yielding one entry per CDR3 protein. Found here are nearly 1 million distinct CDR3 sequences, roughly 51% of them singletons; the top ten hold about 21%. Trimming took 8 bases from V and 7 from J; bases not matched to a gene: 10. The CDR3 loop spans 15 amino acids. CDR1 and CDR2 (germline): LGHDT, YNNKEL (reference sequence). Study-level results: Unsorted PBMCs ruled out conclusive naive versus antigen-experienced comparison.

The sequenced material came from blood. This sequence was found in a woman aged 55-69 years in good health. The chain has TRBV3-1 and TRBJ2-3; 12 positions match TRBD2. The CDR3 DNA reads as TGTGCCAGCGCGGCCCTAGCGGGAGGGCTTAATACGCAGTATTTT. Its translation is CASAALAGGLNTQYF.